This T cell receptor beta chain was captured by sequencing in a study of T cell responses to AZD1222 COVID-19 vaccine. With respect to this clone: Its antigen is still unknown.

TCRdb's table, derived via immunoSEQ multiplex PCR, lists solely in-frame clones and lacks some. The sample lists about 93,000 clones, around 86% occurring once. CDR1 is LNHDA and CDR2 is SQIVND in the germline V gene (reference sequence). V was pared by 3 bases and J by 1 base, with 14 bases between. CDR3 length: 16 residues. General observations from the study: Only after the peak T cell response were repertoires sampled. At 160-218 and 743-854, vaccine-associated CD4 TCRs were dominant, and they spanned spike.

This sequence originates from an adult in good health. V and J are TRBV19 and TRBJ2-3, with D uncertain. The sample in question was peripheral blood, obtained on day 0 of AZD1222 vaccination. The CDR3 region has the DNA TGTGCCAGTAGTATCGTCCAGCTCAGACGCACAGATACGCAGTATTTT. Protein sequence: CASSIVQLRRTDTQYF.